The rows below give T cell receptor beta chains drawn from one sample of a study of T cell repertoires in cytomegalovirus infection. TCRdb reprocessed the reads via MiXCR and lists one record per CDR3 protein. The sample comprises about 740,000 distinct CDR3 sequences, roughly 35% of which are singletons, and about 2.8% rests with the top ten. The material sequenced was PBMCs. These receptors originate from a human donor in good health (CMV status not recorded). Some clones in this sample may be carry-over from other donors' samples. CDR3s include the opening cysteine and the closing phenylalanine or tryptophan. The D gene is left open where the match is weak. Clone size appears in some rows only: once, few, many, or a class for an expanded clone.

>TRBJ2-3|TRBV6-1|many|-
TGTGCCAGCAGGCAGGGGAGCGAGACAGATACGCAGTATTTT
CASRQGSETDTQYF
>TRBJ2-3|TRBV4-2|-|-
TGTGCCAGCAGCCATACGGACGCGGGACGGAGAACAGATACGCAGTATTTT
CASSHTDAGRRTDTQYF
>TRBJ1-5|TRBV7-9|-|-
TGTGCCAGCGGGGGACCCGGTACCAATCAGCCCCAGCATTTT
CASGGPGTNQPQHF
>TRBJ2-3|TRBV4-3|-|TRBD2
TGCGCCAGCAGCCGAGAGACTAGCCCGTCCACAGATACGCAGTCTTTT
CASSRETSPSTDTQSF
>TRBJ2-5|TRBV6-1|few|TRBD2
TGTGCCAGCGACCTGGGACTACATAAAGAGACCCAGTACTTC
CASDLGLHKETQYF
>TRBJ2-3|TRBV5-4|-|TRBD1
TGTGCCAGCAGCTGGGGACAGGGGGATTACACAGATACGCAGTATTTT
CASSWGQGDYTDTQYF
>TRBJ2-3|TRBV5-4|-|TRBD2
TGTGCCAGCAGCTTTCGGACTAGCGGGGCTGCAGATACGCAGTATTTT
CASSFRTSGAADTQYF
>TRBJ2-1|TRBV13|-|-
TGTGCCAGCAGCCGGGCCGGGACCTACAATGAGCAGTTCTTC
CASSRAGTYNEQFF
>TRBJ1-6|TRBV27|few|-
TGTGCCAGCAGACACGACAGAGGGATAGGATCACCCCTCCACTTT
CASRHDRGIGSPLHF
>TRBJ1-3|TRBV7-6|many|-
TGTGCCAGCAGCTTTAGCGGGGTCCCTCACTCTGGAAACACCATATATTTT
CASSFSGVPHSGNTIYF
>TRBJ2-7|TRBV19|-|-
TGTGCCAGTAGTATGAGGGGCATCTACGAGCAGTACTTC
CASSMRGIYEQYF
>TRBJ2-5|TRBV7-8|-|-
TGTGCCAGCAGCTCAATAGCGGTTGCGGTAGAGACCCAGTACTTC
CASSSIAVAVETQYF
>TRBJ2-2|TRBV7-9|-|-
TGTGCCATCAGCTCCTGGACCTTCACCTGGGAGCTTTTTTTT
CAISSWTFTWELFF
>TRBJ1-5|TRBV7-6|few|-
TGTGCCGCCGGGGCTAATCAGCCCCAGCATTTT
CAAGANQPQHF
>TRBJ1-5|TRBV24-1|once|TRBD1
TGTGCCACCAGTGATGGGGCGGGGACAGGGGTAAGTCAGCCCCAGCATTTT
CATSDGAGTGVSQPQHF
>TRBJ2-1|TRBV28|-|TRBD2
TGTGCCAGCAGTTTTGCGGGGGGGCTCTCTAATGAGCAGTTCTTC
CASSFAGGLSNEQFF
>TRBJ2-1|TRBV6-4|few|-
TGTGCCAGCAGTGTCGGCCTCAGCTCCTACAATGAGCAGTTCTTC
CASSVGLSSYNEQFF
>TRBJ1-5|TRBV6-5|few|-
TGTGCCAGCAGTTACAGGTTTCAGGGTAGGGGCAATCAGCCCCAGCATTTT
CASSYRFQGRGNQPQHF
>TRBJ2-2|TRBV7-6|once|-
TGTGCCAGCCGCATTATAATGGACGCCTTCGAGGGGACGACGAACACAGGGGAGCTGTTTTTT
CASRIIMDAFEGTTNTGELFF
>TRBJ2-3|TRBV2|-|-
TGTGCCAGCAGCCCCCCGAGACGGCGGAGAAGCACAGATACGCAGTATTTT
CASSPPRRRRSTDTQYF
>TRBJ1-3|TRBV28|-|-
TGTGCCAGCAGTTTGCCCCTGGGAAGAGGTGGAAACACCATATATTTT
CASSLPLGRGGNTIYF
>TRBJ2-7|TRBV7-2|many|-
TGTGCCAGCAGCCCCTTCGGTGGGGAGCAGTACTTC
CASSPFGGEQYF
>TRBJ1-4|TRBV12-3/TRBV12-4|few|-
TGTGCCAGCAGTTTAATCGGGTCCCAAACCCATGAAAAACTGTTTTTT
CASSLIGSQTHEKLFF
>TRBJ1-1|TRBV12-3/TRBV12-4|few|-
TGTGCCAGCAGACGGACTGCTGAAGCTTTCTTT
CASRRTAEAFF
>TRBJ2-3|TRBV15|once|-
TGTGCCACCAGCAGAGAGCCAGGCACGTCGGGGTGGGCAGATACGCAGTATTTT
CATSREPGTSGWADTQYF
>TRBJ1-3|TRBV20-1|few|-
TGCAGTGCTAGAGGACCGGGATCCGCCAAGGAGTCTGGAAACACCATATATTTT
CSARGPGSAKESGNTIYF
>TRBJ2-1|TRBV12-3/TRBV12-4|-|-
TGTGCCAGCAGTCCGACCCTCATGGGGCAGTTCTTC
CASSPTLMGQFF